The clone carrying this TCR beta chain has just a few counts. The antigen is unknown. In the same sample, other DNA sequences code for this CDR3. The germline V and J ends were trimmed by 6 bases and 4 bases, with 9 bases remaining between them. The CDR3 loop spans 12 amino acids. Germline CDR1 LNHDA, CDR2 SQIVND (reference sequence). The repertoire was sequenced with immunoSEQ multiplex PCR; TCRdb's copy has only in-frame clones and lacks some. The sample has around 94,000 clones, 85% to 90% seen once; the top ten hold approximately 3.7%. The entry originates in a study of T cell responses to AZD1222 COVID-19 vaccine. Findings of the study overall: Just a handful of people given AZD1222 tested seropositive at baseline. Donors were chiefly white British, with a greater number of females, and clonal diversity was perhaps underestimated.

The rearrangement links TRBV19 to TRBJ2-5; no reliable D call. The receptor was isolated from an adult in good health. Here the sequenced sample was peripheral blood, taken on day 0 of AZD1222 vaccination. In DNA, the CDR3 is TGTGCCAGTAGGCAAGTGGGAGAGACCCAGTACTTC. This encodes CASRQVGETQYF.